The T cell receptor (beta chain) under discussion was sequenced for a study of regulatory T cells in long-lasting Graves disease. Sample time point: newly diagnosed GD, antithyroid drugs for less than 3 months. RNA isolated from PBMCs was used to make the TCR library. CDR3 length: 14 residues. Germline-derived CDR1 and CDR2 are SGHTA and FQGNSA. The ends were cut back, 4 bases at V and 0 bases at J, with 7 bases in the middle. CDR3 regions were amplified by Arm-PCR using iRepertoire HTBI primers to build TCR beta libraries. TCRdb recomputed calls from the multiplex PCR reads with MiXCR, one row per CDR3 protein. The sample carries over 450,000 distinct CDR3 sequences, around 12% recorded once. This clonotype was counted at least ten times. This same sample was also taken into another study, of T cells in Graves' hyperthyroidism and ophthalmopathy. That study reports: Diagnosis rested on symptoms, serum thyroxine and TRAb, thyroid ultrasound, and orbital computed tomography. During a first-round RT-PCR of the TCR CDR3, the HTBI primer set was used.

The sample was peripheral blood mononuclear cells (PBMCs), taken at new diagnosis, from a patient treated with antithyroid drugs. V and J are TRBV7-2 and TRBJ1-5; D is undetermined. This sequence was found in a woman between 25 and 40 years old with Graves disease. The chain's CDR3 is CASSSDHSNQPQHF. The CDR3 coding sequence is TGTGCCAGCAGCTCCGATCATAGCAATCAGCCCCAGCATTTT.